Given below is one T cell receptor (beta chain) in context. The germline CDR1 and CDR2 sequences are SGHVS and FQNEAQ. J gave up 2 bases and V 3 bases, and 5 bases lay outside the gene matches. This CDR3 region has 15 residues. The sample originates from a study of STAT5B mutations in CD4+ large granular lymphocyte leukemia. TCRdb's copy holds only in-frame clones and misses some; the assay was immunoSEQ multiplex PCR. The sample carries about 28,000 clones, 65% to 80% recorded once. The material sequenced was CD4+ T cells from blood buffy coats. The source is a human donor in good health. This chain connects TRBV7-8 to TRBJ2-7; 9 bases are a match to TRBD2. The CDR3 nucleotides read TGTGCCAGCAGCTTTCTGGCGGGGGGGACCTACGAGCAGTACGTC. This translates into CASSFLAGGTYEQYV.